This T cell receptor beta chain was found in a study of blood T cells in healthy people across ages. Peripheral blood was drawn, about 9.1 milliliters per donor. Using a J-beta primer mix together with a sample-barcoded 5' primer, a second PCR was run for about 6 to 12 cycles. TCRdb reprocessed the 5' RACE reads with MiXCR, giving one entry per CDR3 protein. This repertoire shows some 1.5 million distinct CDR3 sequences, approximately 28% found once; its top ten account for roughly 8%. This CDR3 is 15 amino acids long. The ends lost 4 bases at V and 2 bases at J; junction bases unmatched: 9. Germline V CDR1 and CDR2: SGHKS, YYEKEE (reference sequence). This clonotype was counted ten times or more.

The sequenced sample consisted of blood. The sequence was collected from a woman in her twenties or thirties in good health. This chain joins TRBV5-5 and TRBJ2-7; 7 bases map to TRBD2. Here the CDR3 reads CASSPNGGSAYEQYF. The CDR3 DNA follows: TGTGCCAGCAGCCCTAACGGGGGGTCGGCCTACGAGCAGTACTTC.